A selection of T cell receptor beta chains follows, all from one sample in a study of technical replicates of blood from a handful of donors. Repertoires were generated with immunoSEQ multiplex PCR, while TCRdb's copy carries only in-frame clones and drops some. This sample has tens of thousands of clones; around 90% occur once, and the top ten carry 0.27%. Sequenced input: T cells isolated from PBMCs. All receptors derive from a human donor in good health. Each CDR3 is given with its conserved first and last residue. Fields, in order: V gene, J gene, CDR3 protein.

v_gene: TRBV18; j_gene: TRBJ1-1; CDR3aa: CASSLRGTGNTEAFF
v_gene: TRBV5-1; j_gene: TRBJ1-1; CDR3aa: CASSRGQENTEAFF
v_gene: TRBV6-5; j_gene: TRBJ2-7; CDR3aa: CASSALQGGYEQYF
v_gene: TRBV2; j_gene: TRBJ1-4; CDR3aa: CASSGGQFNEKLFF
v_gene: TRBV7-9; j_gene: TRBJ1-1; CDR3aa: CASSLETGREAFF
v_gene: TRBV5-1; j_gene: TRBJ2-2; CDR3aa: CASSLVPRLAGDTGELFF
v_gene: TRBV13; j_gene: TRBJ2-1; CDR3aa: CASSPGLAGAIRGRYEQFF
v_gene: TRBV6-1; j_gene: TRBJ1-5; CDR3aa: CASSEGVWTGAQPQHF
v_gene: TRBV2; j_gene: TRBJ1-4; CDR3aa: CASNGGSTNEKLFF
v_gene: TRBV5-6; j_gene: TRBJ1-1; CDR3aa: CASSLVGGNTEAFF
v_gene: TRBV4-1; j_gene: TRBJ2-1; CDR3aa: CASSPGLAGNNEQFF
v_gene: TRBV5-3; j_gene: TRBJ2-2; CDR3aa: CARSRQPSCTGELFF
v_gene: TRBV5-1; j_gene: TRBJ2-1; CDR3aa: CASSLGAGGGPYNEQFF
v_gene: TRBV7-8; j_gene: TRBJ2-7; CDR3aa: CASKIVQGALPYEQYF
v_gene: TRBV7-9; j_gene: TRBJ1-2; CDR3aa: CASSPTTGNYGYTF
v_gene: TRBV6-4; j_gene: TRBJ1-6; CDR3aa: CASSANRGDNSPLHF
v_gene: TRBV28; j_gene: TRBJ2-7; CDR3aa: CASGTSGRSNEQYF
v_gene: TRBV7-9; j_gene: TRBJ1-2; CDR3aa: CASSFGENGVYGYTF
v_gene: TRBV27; j_gene: TRBJ2-7; CDR3aa: CASSYGDSTYEQYF
v_gene: TRBV11-2; j_gene: TRBJ2-2; CDR3aa: CASSLGDKPTGELFF
v_gene: TRBV9; j_gene: TRBJ2-6; CDR3aa: CASSARGQGMGANVLTF
v_gene: TRBV10-2; j_gene: TRBJ1-3; CDR3aa: CASSDRGFDTIYF
v_gene: TRBV28; j_gene: TRBJ2-7; CDR3aa: CATSTRTASYEQYF
v_gene: TRBV7-8; j_gene: TRBJ2-4; CDR3aa: CASSPGLAGEAAKNIQYF
v_gene: TRBV27; j_gene: TRBJ2-5; CDR3aa: CASSWGLAGTETQYF
v_gene: TRBV4-1; j_gene: TRBJ1-1; CDR3aa: CASSQVVSGRGTEAFF
v_gene: TRBV6-5; j_gene: TRBJ1-5; CDR3aa: CASSSSTGQPQHF
v_gene: TRBV6-5; j_gene: TRBJ2-1; CDR3aa: CASSYSGHYNEQFF
v_gene: TRBV28; j_gene: TRBJ2-7; CDR3aa: CASSLGGRSDEQYF
v_gene: TRBV7-9; j_gene: TRBJ2-7; CDR3aa: CASMAGSYEQYF
v_gene: TRBV6-5; j_gene: TRBJ1-6; CDR3aa: CASSYLGLTDNSPLHF
v_gene: TRBV4-1; j_gene: TRBJ2-7; CDR3aa: CASSQVERDRSYEQYF
v_gene: TRBV28; j_gene: TRBJ2-7; CDR3aa: CASSVKPGIYEQYF
v_gene: TRBV29-1; j_gene: TRBJ1-1; CDR3aa: CSANAGGFTEAFF
v_gene: TRBV9; j_gene: TRBJ1-2; CDR3aa: CASSVSPDSYGYTF
v_gene: TRBV5-4; j_gene: TRBJ2-3; CDR3aa: CASSLRGGTDTQYF
v_gene: TRBV5-8; j_gene: TRBJ2-1; CDR3aa: CARNSGNEQFF